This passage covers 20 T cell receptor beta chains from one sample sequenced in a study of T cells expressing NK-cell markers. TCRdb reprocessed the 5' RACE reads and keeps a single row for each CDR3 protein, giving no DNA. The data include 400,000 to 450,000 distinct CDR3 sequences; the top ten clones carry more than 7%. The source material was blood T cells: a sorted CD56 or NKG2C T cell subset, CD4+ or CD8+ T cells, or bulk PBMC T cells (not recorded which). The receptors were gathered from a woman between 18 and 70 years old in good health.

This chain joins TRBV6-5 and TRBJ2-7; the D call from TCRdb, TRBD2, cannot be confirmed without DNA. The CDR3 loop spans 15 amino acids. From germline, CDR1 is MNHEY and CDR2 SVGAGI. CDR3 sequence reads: CASSYSSGITYEQYF.

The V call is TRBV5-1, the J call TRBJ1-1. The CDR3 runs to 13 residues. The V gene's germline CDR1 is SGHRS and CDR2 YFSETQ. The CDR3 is CASTWESNTEAFF.

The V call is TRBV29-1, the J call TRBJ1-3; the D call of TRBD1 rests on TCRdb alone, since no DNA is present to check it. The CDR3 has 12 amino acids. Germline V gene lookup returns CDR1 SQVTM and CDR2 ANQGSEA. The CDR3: CSVLTGGNTIYF. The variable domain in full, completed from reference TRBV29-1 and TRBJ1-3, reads SAVISQKPSRDICQRGTSLTIQCQVDSQVTMMFWYRQQPGQSLTLIATANQGSEATYESGFVIDKFPISRPNLTFSTLTVSNMSPEDSSIYLCSVLTGGNTIYFGEGSWLTVV.

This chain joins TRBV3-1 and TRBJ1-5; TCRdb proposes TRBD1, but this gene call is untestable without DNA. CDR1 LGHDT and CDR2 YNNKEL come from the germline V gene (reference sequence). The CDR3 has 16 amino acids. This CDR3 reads CASSQGIRDRGSPQHF.

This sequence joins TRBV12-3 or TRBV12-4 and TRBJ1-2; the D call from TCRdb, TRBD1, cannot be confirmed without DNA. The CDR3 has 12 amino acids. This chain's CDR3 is CASSLVPGVDTF.

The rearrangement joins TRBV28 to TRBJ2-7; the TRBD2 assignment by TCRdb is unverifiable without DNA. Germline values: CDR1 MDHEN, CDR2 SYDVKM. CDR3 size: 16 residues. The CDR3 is CASSLWSSGSIYEQYF.

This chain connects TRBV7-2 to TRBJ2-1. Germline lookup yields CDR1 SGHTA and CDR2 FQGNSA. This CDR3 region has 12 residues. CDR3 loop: CASSLSSGEQFF.

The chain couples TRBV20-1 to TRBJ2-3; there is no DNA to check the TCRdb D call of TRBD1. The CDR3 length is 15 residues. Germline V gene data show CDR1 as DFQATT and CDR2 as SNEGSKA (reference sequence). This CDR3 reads CSARDQDRATDTQYF.

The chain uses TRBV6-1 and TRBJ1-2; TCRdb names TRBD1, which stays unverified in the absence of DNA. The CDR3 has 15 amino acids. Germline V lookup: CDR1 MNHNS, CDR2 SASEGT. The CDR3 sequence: CASSPRAGRYGGYTF.

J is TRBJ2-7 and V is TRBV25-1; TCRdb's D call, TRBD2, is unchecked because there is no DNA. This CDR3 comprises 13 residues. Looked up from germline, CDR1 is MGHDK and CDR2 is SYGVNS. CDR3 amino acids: CASSGYRGNEQYF.

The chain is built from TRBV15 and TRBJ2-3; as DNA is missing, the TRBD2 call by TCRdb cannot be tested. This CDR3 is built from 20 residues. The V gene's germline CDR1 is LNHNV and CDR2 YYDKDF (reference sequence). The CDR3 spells CATSTKGTSGSPRSTDTQYF.

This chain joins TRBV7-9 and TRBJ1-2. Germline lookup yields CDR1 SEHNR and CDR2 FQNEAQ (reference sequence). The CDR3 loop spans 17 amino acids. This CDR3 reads CASSLARGALFNYGYTF.

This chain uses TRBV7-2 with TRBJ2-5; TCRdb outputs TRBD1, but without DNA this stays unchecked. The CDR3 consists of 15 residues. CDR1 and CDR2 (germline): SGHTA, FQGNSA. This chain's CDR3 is CASSLWGSGGETQYF.

CDR3: CATSGRDRGSFGQFF. The chain links TRBV15 to TRBJ2-1; TCRdb reports TRBD1, a call that lacks DNA to check it against. Germline lookup yields CDR1 LNHNV and CDR2 YYDKDF (reference sequence). The CDR3 contains 15 residues. The complete variable domain, with remaining parts taken from reference TRBV15 and TRBJ2-1, reads DAMVIQNPRYQVTQFGKPVTLSCSQTLNHNVMYWYQQKSSQAPKLLFHYYDKDFNNEADTPDNFQSRRPNTSFCFLDIRSPGLGDTAMYLCATSGRDRGSFGQFFGPGTRLTVL.

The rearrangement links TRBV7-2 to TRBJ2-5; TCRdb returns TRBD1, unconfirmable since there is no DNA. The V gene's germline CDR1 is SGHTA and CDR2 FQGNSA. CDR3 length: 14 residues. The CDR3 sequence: CASSKDTRAETQYF. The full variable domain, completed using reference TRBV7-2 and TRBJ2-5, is GAGVSQSPSNKVTEKGKDVELRCDPISGHTALYWYRQSLGQGLEFLIYFQGNSAPDKSGLPSDRFSAERTGGSVSTLTIQRTQQEDSAVYLCASSKDTRAETQYFGPGTRLLVL.

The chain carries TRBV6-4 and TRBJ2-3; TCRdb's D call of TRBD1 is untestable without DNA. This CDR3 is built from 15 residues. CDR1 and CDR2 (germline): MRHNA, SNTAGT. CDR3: CASSDWAGLWDTQYF.

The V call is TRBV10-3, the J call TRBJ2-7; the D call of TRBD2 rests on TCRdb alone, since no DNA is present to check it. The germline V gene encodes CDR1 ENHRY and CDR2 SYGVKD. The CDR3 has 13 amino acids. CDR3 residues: CAIDSPPEYEQYF.

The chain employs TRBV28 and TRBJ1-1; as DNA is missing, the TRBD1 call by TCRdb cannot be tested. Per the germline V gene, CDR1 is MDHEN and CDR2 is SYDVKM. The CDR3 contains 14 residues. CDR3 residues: CATSPGRRNTEAFF. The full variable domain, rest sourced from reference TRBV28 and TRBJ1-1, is DVKVTQSSRYLVKRTGEKVFLECVQDMDHENMFWYRQDPGLGLRLIYFSYDVKMKEKGDIPEGYSVSREKKERFSLILESASTNQTSMYLCATSPGRRNTEAFFGQGTRLTVV.

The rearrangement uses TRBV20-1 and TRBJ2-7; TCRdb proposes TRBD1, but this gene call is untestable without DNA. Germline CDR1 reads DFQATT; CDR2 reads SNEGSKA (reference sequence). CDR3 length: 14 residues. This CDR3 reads CSARPPTNLYEQYF.

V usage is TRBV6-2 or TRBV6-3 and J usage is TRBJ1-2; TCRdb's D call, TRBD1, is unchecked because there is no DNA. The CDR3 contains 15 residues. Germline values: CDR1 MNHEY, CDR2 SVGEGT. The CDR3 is CASSLLPGFIYGYTF.